This record covers a single TCR beta chain. This clonotype was picked up many times. This receptor's antigen is unknown. Nothing much larger sits one base from this clone, and base qualities are not available. The source of the sample is a study of prognosis after radiotherapy for stage I lung cancer (dated by TCRdb to the early 2020s). Regarding the research as a whole: Between early 2018 and early 2019, nineteen patients with stage I NSCLC were enrolled in Nanjing, China. Roughly 14 of the patients presented with newly diagnosed primary stage I lung tumors; roughly 5 had oligometastatic NSCLC following surgical resection of the primary tumor. All patients were considered medically inoperable, owing to comorbidities in roughly 11 and refusal of surgery in over 5. Ages in the cohort of about a dozen men and 6 or 7 women ranged from about 50 to 85 years, with a median of 74. On tumor histology, roughly 12 patients had adenocarcinoma and 6 to 8 had squamous cell carcinoma. Image-guided IMRT or VMAT was used to deliver SBRT in 3 to 5 fractions at a biologically effective dose of at least 100 Gy. No patient received concurrent therapy alongside SBRT. After SBRT, distant metastases developed in about 20% of the 19 patients at a median of approximately 7 months, while the remaining 15 patients had no significant progression. Peripheral blood TCR beta repertoires were profiled in stage I NSCLC patients before and after stereotactic body radiotherapy, and the study then linked these repertoires to distant failure. The study took one blood sample before SBRT and one after SBRT from each of some 20 patients and sequenced all 40 or so samples.

The TCR beta CDR3 region was amplified from genomic DNA by two rounds of multiplex PCR. In the first PCR round, primers specific to each TRBV and TRBJ gene were used, and the primer sequences were filed in Chinese patent CN105087789A. Universal primers were used in the second round of PCR. The Roche High Pure PCR Template Preparation Kit was used to extract genomic DNA from frozen PBMCs. Libraries were sequenced paired-end with 151 bp reads on an Illumina HiSeq 3000. The study's own analysis went as follows. Raw reads lacking the multiplex PCR primer sequences were removed with CutAdapt. Using PEAR, the high-quality paired reads were merged into contigs. By aligning each contig to reference sequences, MiXCR assigned the TRB V, D and J gene segments to that contig. CDR3 sequences were clustered by base quality and sequence similarity to remove sequencing errors. Shannon entropy, normalized by the natural log of the productive TCR sequence number, served as the measure of diversity. Clonality was computed as one minus the ratio of Shannon entropy to the natural log of the number of unique clonotypes. The Youden index of ROC curves was used to select progression-free survival cut-offs for repertoire metrics, and analyses were performed in R 3.5.3. TCRdb handled the public reads itself, with Q25 trimming in fastp and clone calling in MiXCR, and kept productive beta chains. One record per CDR3 amino acid sequence lists the most common genes and DNA. In this record, the V and J calls reflect TCRdb's handling and not the investigators' own analysis. In all, the sample holds about 26,000 distinct CDR3 sequences, and around 41% of those were seen once. Of the sample, 32% is held by the ten largest clones.

The paper's findings and limits, for the study overall: None of the reported P values were adjusted for multiple comparisons. Post-SBRT Shannon entropy and its change from baseline were lower in patients who developed distant metastases; baseline Shannon entropy was not associated with metastases. The small cohort and short follow-up limited the study, so independent validation of the findings is needed. Whether the expanded TCR clones were tumor-specific was not determined. Differences in TRBV and TRBJ usage frequencies by metastasis status were reportedly observed in two V genes at baseline and in ten or so V and two J genes after SBRT. Unique TCR clone counts fell after SBRT (median about 9,600 before versus roughly 7,200 after; Wilcoxon paired P=0.011).

A history of other malignancies or of prior chemotherapy or radiotherapy was absent in all patients, and node-negative disease was shown on CT and PET/CT in all patients. At each of two time points, about 6.1 milliliters of peripheral venous blood were collected into EDTA tubes. Ficoll-Paque Plus density-gradient centrifugation was used to isolate PBMCs. Right after collection, samples were kept at -80 degrees C until analysis. Inclusive of the bounding cysteine and phenylalanine, the CDR3 is 17 residues long. The retained sequence is limited to the CDR3, 51 bases, with the frame set at the first base. CDR1 and CDR2, per the germline V gene, are MDHEN and SYDVKM. After removal of 2 bases from V and 4 bases from J, the junction retains 5 bases not matched to a gene.

The sample here was PBMCs, taken before or after stereotactic body radiation therapy (not recorded which). The chain is encoded by TRBV28 joined to TRBJ2-1, with 13 central nucleotides matching TRBD2. This clonotype was sampled from a donor at least 50 years old with non-small cell lung cancer. The DNA sequence is TGTGCCAGCAGTTTACCACTAGCGGGGGGGCTGTACAATGAGCAGTTCTTC. It translates to CASSLPLAGGLYNEQFF.